This TCR beta chain originates from a study of spatial heterogeneity in lung cancer. As for the study in general: For the average unique TCR and UMI combination, more than eight occurrences appeared in raw reads.

This clonotype was recorded at least ten times. This sample's time point: sample taken at primary tumor resection. Extraction of whole RNA from tumor, nontumor lung or frozen PBMC preceded unsorted sequencing. There were 75 or so donors, all of them untreated patients with early-stage non-small cell lung cancer. TCR cDNA molecules were tagged individually, and each one carried a unique molecular identifier. Each CDR3 protein gets one entry after TCRdb re-called the 5' RACE reads with MiXCR. In the table there are about 21,000 distinct CDR3 sequences, approximately 4.4% of which are singletons. Here the sequenced sample was PBMCs, taken at surgery. The sequence was obtained from a male donor with early-stage non-small cell lung cancer.

The DNA for the CDR3 is TGCGCCAGCAGGGATGGACAGACCTACGAGCAGTACTTC. It specifies CASRDGQTYEQYF. The chain couples TRBV5-1 to TRBJ2-7; TRBD1 might be the D (6 bases). The CDR3 totals 13 residues. Between the trimmed V and J ends, which lost 5 bases and 2 bases, there was a span of 11 bases. The V gene's germline CDR1 is SGHRS and CDR2 YFSETQ.